Listed below are T cell receptor beta chains from one sample, sequenced in a study of blood T cell repertoires in COVID-19. Sequencing was performed with immunoSEQ multiplex PCR; in TCRdb, only in-frame clones are kept and a portion is missing. Of fewer than 350,000 clones detected, roughly 88% appear once; the ten largest clones hold 2% to 2.5%. Material for sequencing was PBMCs or T cells enriched from blood (not recorded which). These receptors were obtained from a middle-aged woman with acute COVID-19. Both conserved end residues are part of each CDR3. D genes are given only for firm matches. Clone sizes are given selectively: once, few, many, or a class where the clone is expanded.

d_call,clone_size,j_call,v_call,cdr3_nt,cdr3_aa
-,-,TRBJ1-6,TRBV28,TGTGCCAGCAGCCTCAGGGGAACCTATAATTCACCCCTCCACTTT,CASSLRGTYNSPLHF
TRBD1,-,TRBJ1-2,TRBV4-1,TGCGCCAGCAGCCAAGAGTGGTTGGGGGACAGGGTGTATGGCTACACCTTC,CASSQEWLGDRVYGYTF
-,once,TRBJ2-1,TRBV7-9,TGTGCCAGCAGTTTTGTCGGGGAGCAGTTCTTC,CASSFVGEQFF
-,-,TRBJ1-5,TRBV28,TGTGCCAGCAGTTCACCTCCGGAGAGCAATCAGCCCCAGCATTTT,CASSSPPESNQPQHF
-,few,TRBJ2-3,TRBV4-1,TGCGCCAGCAGCCAAGATCGGGGTTTCGGAGATACGCAGTATTTT,CASSQDRGFGDTQYF
TRBD1,-,TRBJ1-4,TRBV28,TGTGCCAGCAGCCAAAGGCGACAGGGGGCTACTAATGAAAAACTGTTTTTT,CASSQRRQGATNEKLFF
TRBD2,-,TRBJ2-3,TRBV7-9,TGTGCCAGCAGCTCGACTAGCGGGGGGGCAACAGATACGCAGTATTTT,CASSSTSGGATDTQYF
TRBD2,-,TRBJ2-1,TRBV5-8,TGTGCCAGCAGCTTGTTAGTTCTAGCGGGAGATGAGCAGTTCTTC,CASSLLVLAGDEQFF
-,-,TRBJ1-1,TRBV30,TGTGCCTGGACAGACCAGGCGAACACTGAAGCTTTCTTT,CAWTDQANTEAFF
TRBD1,-,TRBJ2-1,TRBV15,TGTGCCACCAGTCTAGGGACAGTCAATGAGCAGTTCTTC,CATSLGTVNEQFF
-,-,TRBJ2-3,TRBV29-1,TGCAGCGTTGGTATTAGCACAGATACGCAGTATTTT,CSVGISTDTQYF
-,once,TRBJ1-4,TRBV4-2,TGTGCCAGCAGCCAAAAGCCGGCGGGGGCAGGTGAAAAACTGTTTTTT,CASSQKPAGAGEKLFF
-,-,TRBJ1-1,TRBV29-1,TGCAGCGTTGTTCCCTTTGTGGGGGGGACTGAAGCTTTCTTT,CSVVPFVGGTEAFF
TRBD1,-,TRBJ2-3,TRBV4-1,TGCGCCAGCAGCCAGGGGACAGGGGGCCTTAGCACAGATACGCAGTATTTT,CASSQGTGGLSTDTQYF
TRBD1,-,TRBJ1-5,TRBV28,TGTGCCAGCAGTTTGACAGGGAGCAATCAGCCCCAGCATTTT,CASSLTGSNQPQHF
TRBD2,-,TRBJ2-5,TRBV18,TGTGCCAGCTCACCCCGTCCAAGGACTAGCGGGAGTGGAGAGACCCAGTACTTC,CASSPRPRTSGSGETQYF
-,-,TRBJ2-7,TRBV27,TGTGCCAGCAGTTTTCGAACAGGGACCTACTACGAGCAGTACTTC,CASSFRTGTYYEQYF
TRBD1,-,TRBJ2-1,TRBV7-9,TGTGCCAGCAGCTCCCCCGGACAGGGCCGCGATGAGCAGTTCTTC,CASSSPGQGRDEQFF
-,-,TRBJ2-4,TRBV9,TGTGCCAGCAGCGCCGCCCAGGGAAACATTCAGTACTTC,CASSAAQGNIQYF
-,-,TRBJ2-1,TRBV7-9,TGTGCCAGCAGCTTAGGAGGGCACGCATACAATGAGCAGTTCTTC,CASSLGGHAYNEQFF
TRBD1,-,TRBJ1-1,TRBV4-1,TGCGCCAGCAGCCAAGAAAGGGGGCTCACTGAAGCTTTCTTT,CASSQERGLTEAFF
TRBD1,-,TRBJ2-7,TRBV5-1,TGCGCCAGCAGCGCCGCCGGGACAGGGGTTTCTAAAGGCTACGAGCAGTACTTC,CASSAAGTGVSKGYEQYF
-,-,TRBJ2-5,TRBV2,TGTGCCAGCAGTTACTTAGAGACCCAGTACTTC,CASSYLETQYF
TRBD2,-,TRBJ2-5,TRBV5-4,TGTGCCAGCAGCTATGGACTAGCGGGGGGTCAGCAAGAGACCCAGTACTTC,CASSYGLAGGQQETQYF